Listed below are T cell receptor beta chains from one sample, sequenced in a study of control samples from healthy donors and cancer patients. Method: immunoSEQ multiplex PCR; TCRdb's copy keeps in-frame clones and lacks some. Here the sample spans roughly 160,000 clones, roughly 94% being singletons. The sequenced material came from PBMCs. Receptors originate from a man aged 55 to 70 with colorectal cancer. Both conserved end residues are part of each CDR3. D genes are given only for firm matches. Not all rows give a size; the values are once, few, many and, for expanded clones, a class.

D gene: -; clone size: -; CDR3 length: 12; V gene: TRBV27; J gene: TRBJ1-1; CDR3 protein: CASSFGGSEAFF; CDR3 DNA: TGTGCCAGCAGTTTCGGGGGTTCTGAAGCTTTCTTT
D gene: -; clone size: -; CDR3 length: 14; V gene: TRBV5-1; J gene: TRBJ1-1; CDR3 protein: CASSLGPSNTEAFF; CDR3 DNA: TGCGCCAGCAGCTTGGGGCCTTCGAACACTGAAGCTTTCTTT
D gene: -; clone size: -; CDR3 length: 13; V gene: TRBV6-1; J gene: TRBJ2-7; CDR3 protein: CASSEQGLGEQYF; CDR3 DNA: TGTGCCAGCAGTGAACAGGGTTTGGGGGAGCAGTACTTC
D gene: TRBD1; clone size: once; CDR3 length: 17; V gene: TRBV6-6; J gene: TRBJ1-3; CDR3 protein: CASSPHGQGAAGNTIYF; CDR3 DNA: TGTGCCAGCAGTCCCCACGGACAGGGGGCGGCTGGAAACACCATATATTTT
D gene: -; clone size: -; CDR3 length: 14; V gene: TRBV4-1; J gene: TRBJ1-4; CDR3 protein: CASREWGTNEKLFF; CDR3 DNA: TGCGCCAGCAGAGAGTGGGGGACTAATGAAAAACTGTTTTTT
D gene: -; clone size: -; CDR3 length: 13; V gene: TRBV6-5; J gene: TRBJ1-1; CDR3 protein: CASTFQGGTEAFF; CDR3 DNA: TGTGCCAGCACCTTCCAGGGTGGCACTGAAGCTTTCTTT
D gene: -; clone size: once; CDR3 length: 13; V gene: TRBV11-1; J gene: TRBJ2-4; CDR3 protein: CASSLAQGYIQYF; CDR3 DNA: TGTGCCAGCAGCTTAGCGCAGGGGTACATTCAGTACTTC
D gene: -; clone size: -; CDR3 length: 13; V gene: TRBV9; J gene: TRBJ2-3; CDR3 protein: CASKWLAADTQYF; CDR3 DNA: TGTGCCAGCAAGTGGCTAGCAGCAGATACGCAGTATTTT
D gene: TRBD1; clone size: once; CDR3 length: 14; V gene: TRBV7-7; J gene: TRBJ1-2; CDR3 protein: CASSPLTGNYGYTF; CDR3 DNA: TGTGCCAGCAGCCCGCTGACAGGGAACTATGGCTACACCTTC
D gene: -; clone size: -; CDR3 length: 15; V gene: TRBV7-2; J gene: TRBJ1-5; CDR3 protein: CASSGRGGGNQPQHF; CDR3 DNA: TGTGCCAGCAGCGGTCGGGGAGGGGGCAATCAGCCCCAGCATTTT
D gene: -; clone size: -; CDR3 length: 14; V gene: TRBV19; J gene: TRBJ1-1; CDR3 protein: CASNMWMRETEAFF; CDR3 DNA: TGTGCCAGTAATATGTGGATGAGGGAGACTGAAGCTTTCTTT